The 20 T cell receptor beta chains given below trace back to one sample, sequenced in a study of cytomegalovirus exposure and HLA in healthy donors. PCR primers comprised 60 Vbeta and 13 Jbeta primers. The data were produced by immunoSEQ multiplex PCR, yet TCRdb's version contains in-frame clones alone and is incomplete. Here the sample spans roughly 97,000 clones, over 9.5% being singletons. The sample consisted of PBMCs. The receptors were sampled from a man between 35 and 55 years old in good health and CMV-seropositive.

This sequence joins TRBV5-4 and TRBJ2-3; perhaps TRBD1 as D (6 bases). Trimming removed 4 bases from V and 2 bases from J, with 14 bases in between. The length of the CDR3 is 15 residues. Germline lookup yields CDR1 SGHNT and CDR2 YYREEE (reference sequence). The CDR3 here is CASSSRGQHTDTQYF. CDR3 in DNA: TGTGCCAGCAGCAGCAGGGGACAACACACAGATACGCAGTATTTT.

The sample holds a few counts of this clone. The chain carries TRBV6-5 and TRBJ2-7, with TRBD1 identical over 8 bases. V lost 2 bases and J lost 8; bases outside the gene matches: 11. The CDR3 has 15 amino acids. Germline V gene data show CDR1 as MNHEY and CDR2 as SVGAGI. DNA for the CDR3: TGTGCCAGCAGTTACAGTGGACAGGGAGGCCCCCAGCAGTACTTC. It is translated as CASSYSGQGGPQQYF.

V and J are TRBV4-1 and TRBJ1-6; no firm D call. V was cut by 0 bases and J by 0 bases, with 9 bases left in between. This CDR3 is built from 17 residues. Germline CDR1 MGHRA, CDR2 YSYEKL. CDR3 bases: TGCGCCAGCAGCCAAGAGGAGATCAGCTCCTATAATTCACCCCTCCACTTT. Residues: CASSQEEISSYNSPLHF.

The chain combines TRBV6-5 with TRBJ1-1, with D uncertain. Germline V CDR1 and CDR2: MNHEY, SVGAGI. V was trimmed by 5 bases and J by 1 base, leaving 11 bases between them. This CDR3 region has 14 residues. CDR3: CASSDYSWNTEAFF. Here the CDR3 DNA reads TGTGCCAGCAGTGATTACAGCTGGAACACTGAAGCTTTCTTT.

V gene TRBV5-1 combines with J gene TRBJ2-1; perhaps TRBD2 as D (5 bases). Trimming left V 2 bases short and J 3 bases short, with 12 bases between. The germline V gene encodes CDR1 SGHRS and CDR2 YFSETQ. The length of the CDR3 is 15 residues. CDR3 residues: CASSFSTRVYNEQFF. CDR3 DNA sequence: TGCGCCAGCAGCTTTTCTACGAGGGTCTACAATGAGCAGTTCTTC.

This clone has a handful of counts. The chain recombines TRBV25-1 with TRBJ2-5; tentatively, D is TRBD1 (6 bases). The V gene lost 6 bases and the J gene lost 5 bases, with 22 bases spanning the gap. The CDR3 consists of 16 residues. Germline V gives CDR1 MGHDK, CDR2 SYGVNS. The CDR3 DNA reads TGTGCCAGCAGCGGAAGTAACCGGGACACCGGGGAGACCCAGTACTTC. It codes for CASSGSNRDTGETQYF.

This clone was detected only a few times. The sample has other DNA sequences that encode this CDR3 too. This chain joins TRBV29-1 and TRBJ2-7; D ambiguous. This CDR3 region has 13 residues. From germline, CDR1 is SQVTM and CDR2 ANQGSEA. The ends were cut back, 6 bases at V and 3 bases at J, with 15 bases in the middle. The CDR3 bases are TGCAGCGTCCGAATCCCTTCCAGCTACGAGCAGTACTTC. This gives the protein CSVRIPSSYEQYF.

The gene calls are TRBV2 and TRBJ2-4, with 11 nucleotides matching TRBD1. The V gene's germline CDR1 is SNHLY and CDR2 FYNNEI. This CDR3 is built from 15 residues. The V and J ends lost 4 bases and 7 bases, in that order; junction bases with no gene match: 6. The CDR3 reads CASSVTGQGANIQYF. In DNA form, the CDR3 reads TGTGCCAGCAGTGTAACTGGACAGGGGGCGAACATTCAGTACTTC.

This clone showed up just a few times. Its ends do not fully match the called genes, so a read error is possible. This sample also contains other DNA sequences that code for the same CDR3. The chain employs TRBV7-7 and TRBJ1-3, with D uncertain. Germline CDR1 is SSHAT and CDR2 is FNYEAQ (reference sequence). The CDR3 sequence is 16 residues long. As DNA, the CDR3 is TGTGCTAGCAGCTTAGTAACCGAGGGATCTGGAAACACCATATATTTT. Protein sequence: CASSLVTEGSGNTIYF. The full variable domain, in which reference TRBV7-7 and TRBJ1-3 provide the parts outside the CDR3, is GAGVSQSPRYKVTKRGQDVTLRCDPISSHATLYWYQQALGQGPEFLTYFNYEAQPDKSGLPSDRFSAERPEGSISTLTIQRTEQRDSAMYRCASSLVTEGSGNTIYFGEGSWLTVV.

This chain uses TRBV25-1 with TRBJ1-2; 10 bases line up with TRBD1. CDR3 length: 13 amino acids. V gave up 7 bases and J gave up 3 bases; unmatched junction bases: 2. CDR1 and CDR2 from the germline V gene are MGHDK and SYGVNS. CDR3 protein: CASKTGGDYGYTF. CDR3 DNA sequence: TGTGCCAGCAAGACAGGGGGCGACTATGGCTACACCTTC.

This CDR3 is CASSLWRARKETQYF. In DNA, the CDR3 is TGTGCCAGCAGCTTATGGAGAGCGAGAAAAGAGACCCAGTACTTC. The chain recombines TRBV11-2 with TRBJ2-5; D remains unclear. The V and J ends lost 2 bases and 3 bases respectively, with 13 bases between them. CDR3 length: 15 residues. Germline CDR1 and CDR2: SGHAT and FQNNGV.

The gene calls are TRBV9 and TRBJ2-7; 9 bases map to TRBD1. The trim removed 7 bases at V and 2 bases at J, leaving 7 bases unmatched. CDR1 is SGDLS, CDR2 YYNGEE, per germline. The CDR3 is 14 residues long. CDR3 residues: CASYPRTGAYEQYF. The DNA of the CDR3 is TGTGCCAGCTACCCGAGGACAGGGGCCTACGAGCAGTACTTC.

This clone occurred a few times. The chain employs TRBV9 and TRBJ2-1, with a tentative D call TRBD2 (6 bases). The germline V gene encodes CDR1 SGDLS and CDR2 YYNGEE. The V gene lost 3 bases and the J gene lost 3 bases, with 16 bases spanning the gap. The CDR3 is made up of 16 amino acids. The CDR3 DNA reads as TGTGCCAGCAGCGCTCGGGGTGGCGGGATCTACAATGAGCAGTTCTTC. Protein product: CASSARGGGIYNEQFF.

The V and J genes are TRBV6-6 and TRBJ2-3; D is unresolved. The CDR3 has 11 residues. Between the trimmed V and J ends, which lost 7 bases and 5 bases, there was a span of 7 bases. Germline V lookup: CDR1 MNHNY, CDR2 SVGAGI (reference sequence). The CDR3 DNA reads TGTGCCAGCAACCCGGGAGATACGCAGTATTTT. Its protein product is CASNPGDTQYF.

This clone appeared a few times. The chain has TRBV6-1 and TRBJ2-3; no clear D. Germline values: CDR1 MNHNS, CDR2 SASEGT. The ends were cut back, 2 bases at V and 10 bases at J, with 7 bases in the middle. The CDR3 extends over 11 amino acids. For the CDR3, the DNA is TGTGCCAGCAGTGAATTGAGTCCGCAGTATTTT. Amino acids: CASSELSPQYF.

This clone has a handful of counts. V and J are TRBV14 and TRBJ2-1; TRBD2 agrees at 7 bases. The CDR3 has 16 residues. Germline V gene lookup returns CDR1 SGHDN and CDR2 FVKESK. The junction had 7 bases not matched to a gene; V was cut back by 5 bases and J by 0 bases. CDR3 DNA sequence: TGTGCCAGCAGCACCCAGGGCGGGGGCTCCTACAATGAGCAGTTCTTC. Amino acid sequence: CASSTQGGGSYNEQFF.

This clone was counted a few times. The chain has TRBV6-1 and TRBJ2-7; D is perhaps TRBD2 (5 bases). The CDR3 is 14 residues long. Trimming cost V 2 bases and J 0 bases, with 8 bases left between them. CDR1 and CDR2 (germline): MNHNS, SASEGT. The CDR3 here is CASSESGSSYEQYF. CDR3 DNA: TGTGCCAGCAGTGAATCGGGGAGCTCCTACGAGCAGTACTTC.

This clone was seen only a few times. One junction end disagrees with the germline gene, perhaps due to a read error. The rearrangement uses TRBV7-9 and TRBJ1-2; D uncertain. Germline V gives CDR1 SEHNR, CDR2 FQNEAQ (reference sequence). This CDR3 has 14 amino acids. Here the CDR3 reads CASSLGGGNYGYTF. The CDR3 region has the DNA TGTGCCAGCAGCTTAGGTGGTGGTAACTACGGCTACACCTTC. Complete variable domain (other parts from reference TRBV7-9 and TRBJ1-2): DTGVSQNPRHKITKRGQNVTFRCDPISEHNRLYWYRQTLGQGPEFLTYFQNEAQLEKSRLLSDRFSAERPKGSFSTLEIQRTEQGDSAMYLCASSLGGGNYGYTFGSGTRLTVV.

This clone was observed a few times. V usage is TRBV27 and J usage is TRBJ2-2; D uncertain. V was cut by 1 base and J by 2 bases, with 11 bases left in between. Germline CDR1 is MNHEY and CDR2 is SMNVEV (reference sequence). This CDR3 contains 16 residues. As DNA, the CDR3 is TGTGCCAGCAGTTTATTTGGTGAACTCAACACCGGGGAGCTGTTTTTT. This sequence encodes CASSLFGELNTGELFF.

The rearrangement uses TRBV29-1 and TRBJ2-1; 10 bases fit TRBD2. Germline CDR1 is SQVTM and CDR2 is ANQGSEA. V shed 5 bases and J 4 bases; nucleotides not matched to a gene: 2. The CDR3 spans 13 residues. The CDR3: CSVQTSGYNEQFF. CDR3 sequence (DNA): TGCAGCGTTCAGACTAGCGGGTACAATGAGCAGTTCTTC.